This note documents a single T cell receptor beta chain sequence. Its antigen remains undetermined. No base quality information exists; no much larger clone differs at one position. This entry belongs to a study of Ad26.COV2.S vaccination and SARS-CoV-2 variants (dated by TCRdb to about 2021). For the wider study: Donors in the vaccine arm were drawn from COV1001, a multicentre, randomized, double-blind, placebo-controlled phase I-IIa trial testing Ad26.COV2.S in healthy adults. Participants in the trial were split at random into five groups of five each, receiving low-dose or high-dose Ad26.COV2.S once or twice, or else placebo on both occasions. Investigators remained blinded to trial group allocation during experiments and outcome assessment. Ad26.COV2.S was administered intramuscularly at 5 x 10^10 or 1 x 10^11 viral particles, either as a single shot or as two shots given 56 days apart. The TCR-sequenced set comprised approximately 32 samples: around 20 Ad26.COV2.S vaccine recipients, 5 placebo recipients and 8 SARS-CoV-2 convalescent individuals. The specificity and breadth of SARS-CoV-2-reactive T cell receptors after Ad26.COV2.S vaccination were assessed by TCRbeta repertoire sequencing. Overall study outcomes, separate from this receptor: Ad26.COV2.S recipients had higher spike-specific TCR breadth than placebo recipients (P = 0.0014). Comparable non-spike TCR breadth was observed between vaccine and placebo recipients, consistent with only spike being contained in the vaccine. It was noted by the authors that total T cell responses may have been underestimated by the TCR breadth and depth analyses. Substantial breadth of spike-specific CD8+ and CD4+ T cell responses was reported after vaccination. The study was not powered to compare responses between vaccine doses or regimens.

The treatment or condition label corresponds to: around 19 received Ad26.COV2.S at low or high dose, single or two shots; roughly five received placebo; per-sample allocation not given. Repertoires of vaccine and placebo recipients were sequenced from samples collected on day 63 after the first injection. In Cohort 1b, fewer than 30 adults aged 18-55 years were enrolled at a single site in Boston, USA, between 29 July and 7 August 2020. Ad26.COV2.S consisted of a replication-incompetent adenovirus type 26 vector by which a prefusion-stabilized SARS-CoV-2 spike protein from the original Wuhan strain was expressed. From V the trimming removes 0 bases and from J it removes 3 bases, while the gene matches leave 5 bases of the junction unaccounted for. CDR1 SGDLS and CDR2 YYNGEE were looked up in the germline V gene. From the cysteine through the phenylalanine, the CDR3 covers 16 amino acids. Just the 48-base CDR3 DNA is kept, in frame starting at base 1.

The immunoSEQ Assay was the method used to sequence TCRbeta CDR3 regions. After extraction, genomic DNA underwent amplification by bias-controlled multiplex PCR, followed by high-throughput sequencing. In the original analysis: Collapsing and filtering of sequences were performed to quantify the absolute abundance of each unique TCRbeta CDR3 region. T cell fraction was estimated by normalizing TCRbeta template counts to usable DNA, which was measured by amplifying reference genes present in all nucleated cells. Repertoire TCRs were annotated as SARS-CoV-2-specific when V gene, CDR3 amino acid sequence and J gene were exactly matched to a known reactive TCR set. MIRA supplied the reference SARS-CoV-2 TCR set, which was filtered for enrichment in COVID-19-positive ImmuneCODE repertoires so that public or cross-reactive TCRs were removed. Drawing on the MIRA antigens, annotated TCRs were analysed further at the level of specific ORF or position within ORF. Depth was the summed frequency of annotated unique rearrangements, while breadth was defined as annotated unique rearrangements over total unique productive rearrangements. Two-sided Wilcoxon rank-sum tests were applied when comparing TCR breadth between groups. TCRdb holds this immuneACCESS table with in-frame rearrangements only. Some clones are missing; in checked studies, unresolved V genes explain under half, and the rest has no known cause. V and J calls and clone size are as listed in that table; D and trimming were resolved from the DNA. The table for this sample lists some 270,000 clones; around 88% of them were counted only once. Of the sample, under 3% falls within the top ten clones.

The receptor's source is a person between 18 and 60 years old who received the Ad26.COV2.S COVID-19 vaccine or a placebo. Sequences were derived from peripheral blood, sampled in a trial of Ad26.COV2.S vaccine versus placebo. The V gene is TRBV9 and the J gene is TRBJ2-5; TRBD1 fits 10 bases in the junction. The DNA sequence reads TGTGCCAGCAGCGTAGGCCCGGGACAGGGGAAAGAGACCCAGTACTTC. The encoded protein is CASSVGPGQGKETQYF.